The 5 T cell receptor beta chains given below trace back to one sample, sequenced in a study of T cell repertoires in cytomegalovirus infection. Their antigens remain unidentified. One entry per CDR3 protein, called by TCRdb with MiXCR from the reads. The sample has roughly 990,000 distinct CDR3 sequences; roughly 30% are singletons. This specimen consisted of cultured CD8+ T cells from PBMCs, obtained from culture after CMV antigen stimulation. The receptors were sampled from a human donor in good health (CMV status not recorded). Some clones in this sample may be carry-over from other donors' samples.

The chain carries TRBV4-2 and TRBJ1-4; D not resolved. Germline CDR1 is LGHNA and CDR2 is YNFKEQ. This CDR3 has 14 residues. V was pared by 8 bases and J by 3 bases, with 13 bases between. CDR3 DNA: TGTGCCAGCGACCGTGGCAAGTCTAATGAAAAACTGTTTTTT. Amino acid sequence: CASDRGKSNEKLFF.

CDR3: CASSSYPAAGLGGGYTF. The CDR3 DNA is TGTGCCAGCAGTTCATACCCGGCGGCAGGCCTGGGGGGAGGCTACACCTTC. The V gene is TRBV7-6, the J gene TRBJ1-2, with D possibly being TRBD1 (5 bases). The ends were cut back, 6 bases at V and 8 bases at J, with 28 bases in the middle. This CDR3 comprises 17 residues. Germline lookup yields CDR1 SGHVS and CDR2 FNYEAQ.

This chain joins TRBV7-9 and TRBJ1-3; D is possibly TRBD1 (5 bases). CDR3 length: 15 amino acids. Germline values: CDR1 SEHNR, CDR2 FQNEAQ (reference sequence). V lost 7 bases to trimming and J lost 0 bases, with 13 bases between them. CDR3 bases: TGTGCCAGCACCCCAACGCAGGGCTCTGGAAACACCATATATTTT. Translation gives CASTPTQGSGNTIYF.

This clonotype was counted ten times or more. Compared with germline, one end of the junction differs, possibly owing to a read error. The rearrangement uses TRBV10-3 and TRBJ1-1, with 7 bases that match TRBD1. The CDR3 spans 14 residues. Germline V lookup: CDR1 ENHRY, CDR2 SYGVKD. CDR3 sequence (DNA): TGTGCCATCAATGAGGGACAGTTGAACACTGAAGCTTTCTTT. It yields the protein CAINEGQLNTEAFF.

This clonotype was detected ten times or more. The chain has TRBV11-1 and TRBJ2-2; tentatively, D is TRBD2 (5 bases). Trimming shortened V by 2 bases and J by 3 bases, and 16 bases separated the two germline ends. The length of the CDR3 is 17 residues. Germline assignment: CDR1 SGHAT and CDR2 FQDESV (reference sequence). DNA for the CDR3: TGTGCCAGCAGCTTACCCGAGGAGGTCCCGCACACCGGGGAGCTGTTTTTT. This sequence encodes CASSLPEEVPHTGELFF.